This T cell receptor beta chain emerged from a study of T-cell memory formation after mild COVID-19. About the study: Among the donors, TCR clusters were largely specific to each donor. Study-wide results and limits: Contracting clones localized mainly to CM and EM when CD4+ and mainly to EMRA when CD8+. Day 15 to 85 contractors were CD4/CD8 balanced; later expanders leaned CD4+. Cross-reactive memory seemingly joined, as some responding clones were found in pre-infection memory.

MiXCR was run by TCRdb on the 5' RACE reads, yielding one entry per CDR3 protein. The sample contains hundreds of thousands of distinct CDR3 sequences, around 30% of which appear only once. A note on this clonotype: No antigen is known for it.

The CDR3 length is 18 residues. Unmatched junction bases numbered 11, after V lost 0 bases and J lost 7 bases. Germline V gives CDR1 LGHNA, CDR2 YNFKEQ. This clonotype originated in an adult woman who had mild COVID-19 (a few samples of this study predate the infection). Cell type and time point are not known. The rearrangement uses TRBV4-2 and TRBJ2-2; 10 bases match TRBD2. The sequenced material came from PBMCs or a T cell subset sorted from them (not recorded which). The CDR3 loop is CASSQEDPLLAGGGELFF. The DNA of the CDR3 is TGTGCCAGCAGCCAAGAAGACCCTCTATTAGCGGGAGGCGGGGAGCTGTTTTTT.